This is a list of T cell receptor beta chains from one sample in a study of T cell responses to AZD1222 COVID-19 vaccine. Only in-frame clones appear in the TCRdb table, and some are missing; sequencing was by immunoSEQ multiplex PCR. The sample carries approximately 120,000 clones, approximately 93% recorded once. Sequencing was performed on peripheral blood, taken on day 0 of AZD1222 vaccination. Receptor source: an adult in good health. The CDR3 runs from the conserved cysteine through the conserved F or W. The D gene is left open where the match is weak. Clone size is shown for a subset of rows, as once, few, many or a class of expanded clone.

NA	TRBV9	TRBJ2-5	TRBD2	CASSVGRLAGGQQETQYF	TGTGCCAGCAGCGTAGGTCGGCTAGCGGGGGGGCAGCAAGAGACCCAGTACTTC
NA	TRBV1	TRBJ2-1	NA	CTSSRDPWRSTTLYNEQFF	TGCACCAGCAGCCGCGATCCCTGGCGCTCAACAACTCTATACAATGAGCAGTTCTTC
NA	TRBV7-6	TRBJ1-5	TRBD1	CASSLGQGAGQPQHF	TGTGCCAGCAGCTTAGGACAGGGGGCAGGACAGCCCCAGCATTTT
few	TRBV19	TRBJ1-1	NA	CATRQNMNTEAFF	TGTGCCACCCGACAAAACATGAACACTGAAGCTTTCTTT
NA	TRBV27	TRBJ1-2	NA	CAIAPSPRDTGSEGYTF	TGTGCCATCGCCCCCAGCCCCCGGGACACCGGGTCTGAGGGCTACACCTTC
once	TRBV5-5	TRBJ1-1	NA	CASSLEVGALRTEAFF	TGTGCCAGCAGCTTGGAAGTTGGGGCGTTACGCACTGAAGCTTTCTTT
NA	TRBV28	TRBJ1-4	TRBD1	CASARTGGGEKLFF	TGTGCCAGCGCTAGAACAGGGGGGGGTGAAAAACTGTTTTTT
NA	TRBV27	TRBJ1-2	NA	CASSQAGAFGYTF	TGTGCCAGCTCCCAAGCCGGGGCTTTTGGCTACACCTTC
NA	TRBV27	TRBJ2-1	TRBD1	CASRWTGGSGEQFF	TGTGCCAGCAGGTGGACAGGGGGCTCGGGTGAGCAGTTCTTC
NA	TRBV6-5	TRBJ2-1	NA	CASRTNSHGEQFF	TGTGCCAGCAGGACGAACTCACACGGTGAGCAGTTCTTC
once	TRBV2	TRBJ2-2	NA	CASNPRQVNTGELFF	TGTGCCAGCAACCCGAGGCAGGTGAACACCGGGGAGCTGTTTTTT
NA	TRBV29-1	TRBJ2-7	NA	CSVDRPDSYEQYF	TGCAGCGTTGATCGGCCTGACTCCTACGAGCAGTACTTC
once	TRBV5-4	TRBJ2-7	NA	CASSESGLLGIHEQYF	TGTGCCAGCAGCGAAAGCGGACTCCTAGGGATTCACGAGCAGTACTTC
NA	TRBV3-1/TRBV3-2	TRBJ1-3	NA	CASSQDLGISGNTIYF	TGTGCCAGCAGCCAAGACCTCGGGATCTCTGGAAACACCATATATTTT
NA	TRBV15	TRBJ1-2	TRBD1	CATSRRGSTGIYGYTF	TGTGCCACCAGCAGGAGAGGGTCGACAGGGATCTATGGCTACACCTTC
NA	TRBV14	TRBJ2-1	NA	CASSQGPNNEQFF	TGTGCCAGCAGCCAAGGGCCGAATAATGAGCAGTTCTTC
NA	TRBV4-3	TRBJ2-7	NA	CASSQDEGGYEQYF	TGCGCCAGCAGCCAAGACGAAGGGGGCTACGAGCAGTACTTC
NA	TRBV19	TRBJ2-7	NA	CASSPWGQQSYEQYF	TGTGCCAGTAGTCCCTGGGGACAACAATCCTACGAGCAGTACTTC
once	TRBV10-2	TRBJ1-5	NA	CASSEGSRNQPQHF	TGCGCCAGCAGTGAAGGCAGCCGCAATCAGCCCCAGCATTTT
NA	TRBV7-2	TRBJ2-7	NA	CASSSGPGPSSSYEQYF	TGTGCCAGCAGCTCGGGACCGGGGCCCTCGAGCTCCTACGAGCAGTACTTC
NA	TRBV7-9	TRBJ2-1	TRBD1	CASSSGQGHNEQFF	TGTGCCAGCAGCTCCGGACAGGGGCACAATGAGCAGTTCTTC
NA	TRBV5-1	TRBJ2-2	TRBD1	CASRFPGGPGELFF	TGCGCCAGCAGATTTCCAGGGGGTCCCGGGGAGCTGTTTTTT
NA	TRBV24-1	TRBJ2-7	TRBD1	CATAGQGLDEQYF	TGTGCCACCGCGGGACAGGGCCTAGACGAGCAGTACTTC
NA	TRBV30	TRBJ1-5	NA	CAWSSRNQPQHF	TGTGCCTGGAGTTCCCGCAATCAGCCCCAGCATTTT
NA	TRBV7-9	TRBJ1-1	TRBD1	CASSLEGQLREAFF	TGTGCCAGCAGCTTAGAGGGACAGTTACGTGAAGCTTTCTTT
NA	TRBV9	TRBJ1-1	NA	CASSAYQANTEAFF	TGTGCCAGCAGCGCGTATCAAGCGAACACTGAAGCTTTCTTT
NA	TRBV24-1	TRBJ1-5	NA	CATSKSNQPQHF	TGTGCCACCAGTAAGAGCAATCAGCCCCAGCATTTT
NA	TRBV29-1	TRBJ2-1	TRBD1	CSVAAGTGLGNEQFF	TGCAGCGTTGCCGCTGGGACAGGGTTGGGCAATGAGCAGTTCTTC